What follows is one T cell receptor (beta chain) and its context. The antigen it binds to is not known. Base qualities were left out, and no much larger clone turns up one base away. TCRbeta CDR3 regions were amplified from genomic DNA using the immunoSEQ Assay, a bias-controlled multiplex PCR. Per the source publication's procedure: The number of nucleated cells in each sample was estimated by amplification of reference gene primers within the assay. To quantify the absolute abundance of each unique TCRbeta CDR3 rearrangement, sequence reads were collapsed and filtered. Productive Simpson clonality was computed per sample as the square root of Simpson's diversity index over productive rearrangements. TCRdb carries this immuneACCESS record with in-frame sequences only. Its versions omit some clonotypes, under half of them owing to an unresolved V gene in the studies checked, with the rest unexplained. The V and J calls and clone size come from that table; D and trimming were worked out from the DNA. This sample has 450,000 to 500,000 clones in its table, and roughly 88% of those were observed once. The ten largest clones capture 3% to 3.5% of the sample.

Whole blood was collected in K2EDTA tubes by collaborating institutions according to the institutions' own protocols. For TCRbeta analysis, collaborators shipped samples as frozen whole blood, isolated PBMCs, or DNA extracted from either of those sample types. This record comes from a study of blood T cell repertoires in COVID-19 (dated by TCRdb to the early 2020s). For the study in its entirety: Samples covering the acute and convalescent phases of COVID-19 were provided by collaborators in the United States, Italy and Spain. The prospective study material was composed of cDNA or gDNA derived from T cells, B-cell-depleted T cells, or PBMCs. Subjects who had been exposed to COVID-19, were actively infected with it, or had recovered from it provided the deeply sampled blood TCRbeta repertoires that made up the dataset. The repertoires were released in a freely available public database meant as a resource for research on the immune response to SARS-CoV-2. Samples were obtained from the ongoing ImmuneRACE study (first 160 participants) and from 1,254 subjects provided by 6 global collaborators. A de-identified subject ID, COVID-19 status, age in years and sex were almost always included in the sample metadata. Where HLA class I and class II types were available, the types were taken from metadata supplied by the sample provider, not from assay-based typing.

Taken from the germline V gene (reference sequence), the CDR1 and CDR2 loops are GTSNPN and SVGIG. From its cysteine to its phenylalanine, the CDR3 spans 16 amino acids. Of the read, only the CDR3 DNA is kept; its 48 bases are in frame from base 1. Trimming leaves V shorter by 1 base and J shorter by 0 bases, with the junction holding 4 bases beyond the gene matches. General study outcomes and caveats: Clinical and demographic metadata were provided uncurated, with the amount varying by source and participant.

The source material was peripheral blood. The sequence links TRBV30 to TRBJ1-5; TRBD1 agrees with 9 junctional bases. The clonotype was recovered from a human donor in a cohort sampled during active COVID-19. The DNA is TGTGCCTGGAGTGCCGCGGGACAGGGTAGCAATCAGCCCCAGCATTTT. Translation gives CAWSAAGQGSNQPQHF.